The sequence of this TCR beta chain was determined in a study of Ad26.COV2.S vaccination and SARS-CoV-2 variants. Study-level background: Ad26.COV2.S shots went into the muscle once or twice, 56 days apart. Study-wide points: Analytic work on TCR breadth and depth might have understated the full extent of total T cell responses.

Treatment specified: about 20 received Ad26.COV2.S at low or high dose, single or two shots; roughly five received placebo; per-sample allocation not given. Sampling was performed 63 days after the first vaccine or placebo injection. The donor's status was that of an adult aged 18-55 years in Boston. TCRdb keeps only in-frame clones here, not all; method: immunoSEQ multiplex PCR. The table has roughly 390,000 clones, approximately 90% seen once. Turning to this clone: Its antigen is not identified.

Germline loops: CDR1 LGHNA, CDR2 YNFKEQ. Trimming took 0 bases from V and 5 from J, leaving 11 bases between them. The CDR3 is 14 residues long. This receptor was identified in a person aged 18-60 years who received the Ad26.COV2.S COVID-19 vaccine or a placebo. V is TRBV4-2 and J is TRBJ2-7; no definite D call. Specimen: peripheral blood, collected in a trial of Ad26.COV2.S vaccine versus placebo. The CDR3: CASSQDGRTHEQYF. The CDR3 DNA reads TGTGCCAGCAGCCAAGATGGAAGAACTCACGAGCAGTACTTC.